Below, one T cell receptor beta chain is given with its context. As yet, its antigen is unknown. The data derive from a study of vaccination and CD4 T cells after COVID-19. The time point: late sampling 161 to 241 days after vaccination in a few convalescent patients. Described treatment: approximately 11-day PBMC culture with coronavirus spike peptide pools or control peptides (ViraFEST assay). For ViraFEST, peptide pools expanded antigen-specific T cells, after which the TCRs were sequenced. With the Oncomine TCR Beta short-read assay, DNA from cultured CD4+ T cells was sequenced. In this case, cultured CD4+ T cells provided the extracted genomic DNA. TCRdb passed the PCR reads through MiXCR, listing each CDR3 protein once. The data contain 18,000 or so distinct CDR3 sequences, about half of them singletons. V was clipped by 2 bases and J by 6 bases, with 11 bases between them. CDR3 size: 13 residues. The V gene's germline CDR1 is SGHTA and CDR2 FQGTGA.

The V call is TRBV7-3, the J call TRBJ2-7, with D unclear. Sequences were derived from CD4+ T cells from blood, cultured in vitro, sampled about 7 months after SARS-CoV-2 vaccination. This clonotype was obtained from a human donor who had recovered from COVID-19. The CDR3 coding sequence is TGTGCCAGCAGCTTAGGGTGTGGGTTCGAGCAGTACTTC. This sequence encodes CASSLGCGFEQYF.